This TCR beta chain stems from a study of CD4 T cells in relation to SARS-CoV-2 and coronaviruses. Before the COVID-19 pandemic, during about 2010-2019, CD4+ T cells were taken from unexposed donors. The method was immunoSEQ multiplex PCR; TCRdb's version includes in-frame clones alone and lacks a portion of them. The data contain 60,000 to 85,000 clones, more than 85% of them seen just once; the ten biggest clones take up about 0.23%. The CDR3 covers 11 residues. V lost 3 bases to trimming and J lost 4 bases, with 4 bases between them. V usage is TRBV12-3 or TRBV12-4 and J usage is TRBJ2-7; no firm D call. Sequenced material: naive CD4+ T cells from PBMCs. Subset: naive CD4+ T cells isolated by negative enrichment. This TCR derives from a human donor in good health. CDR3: CASSFLYEQYF. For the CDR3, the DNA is TGTGCCAGCAGTTTCCTGTACGAGCAGTACTTC.